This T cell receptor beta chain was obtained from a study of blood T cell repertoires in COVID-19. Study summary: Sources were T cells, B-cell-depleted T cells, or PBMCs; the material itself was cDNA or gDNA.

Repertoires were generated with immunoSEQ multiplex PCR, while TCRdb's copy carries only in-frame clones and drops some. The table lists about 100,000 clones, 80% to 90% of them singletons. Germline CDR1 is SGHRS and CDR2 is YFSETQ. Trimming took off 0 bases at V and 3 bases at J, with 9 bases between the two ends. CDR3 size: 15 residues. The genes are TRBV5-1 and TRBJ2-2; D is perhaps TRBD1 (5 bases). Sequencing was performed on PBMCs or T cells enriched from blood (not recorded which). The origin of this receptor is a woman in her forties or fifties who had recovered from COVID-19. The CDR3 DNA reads TGCGCCAGCAGCTTGGGACAGTCGGACACCGGGGAGCTGTTTTTT. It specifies CASSLGQSDTGELFF. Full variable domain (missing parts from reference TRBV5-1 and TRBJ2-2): KAGVTQTPRYLIKTRGQQVTLSCSPISGHRSVSWYQQTPGQGLQFLFEYFSETQRNKGNFPGRFSGRQFSNSRSEMNVSTLELGDSALYLCASSLGQSDTGELFFGEGSRLTVL.